Listed here are 3 T cell receptor beta chains from one sample, sequenced in a study of T cells in Graves' hyperthyroidism and ophthalmopathy. TCR beta CDR3 region amplification was performed from RNA transcripts. Using the HTBI primer set, a first-round RT-PCR was run on the TCR CDR3. Each CDR3 protein gets one entry after TCRdb re-called the multiplex PCR reads with MiXCR. The repertoire has 800,000 or so distinct CDR3 sequences, 38% of them found once; the top ten carry 8.9%. The material sequenced was blood. The receptors were sampled from a young man with Graves' hyperthyroidism.

This clonotype was seen ten or more times. The J gene is TRBJ2-7, the V gene TRBV15; D unclear. Germline-derived CDR1 and CDR2 are LNHNV and YYDKDF (reference sequence). The CDR3 loop spans 14 amino acids. The V end was cut by 0 bases, the J end by 6 bases, with 12 bases between. The DNA for the CDR3 is TGTGCCACCAGCAGAGACCAAGATCCCGGCGAGCAGTACTTC. Amino acids: CATSRDQDPGEQYF.

The chain uses TRBV7-2 and TRBJ1-1; no firm D call. The ends were cut back, 4 bases at V and 6 bases at J, with 9 bases in the middle. Germline loops: CDR1 SGHTA, CDR2 FQGNSA. The CDR3 contains 12 residues. The CDR3 loop reads CASSYGSSEAFF. Written as DNA, the CDR3 is TGTGCCAGCAGCTACGGATCGTCTGAAGCTTTCTTT. Variable domain in full (rest from reference TRBV7-2 and TRBJ1-1): GAGVSQSPSNKVTEKGKDVELRCDPISGHTALYWYRQSLGQGLEFLIYFQGNSAPDKSGLPSDRFSAERTGGSVSTLTIQRTQQEDSAVYLCASSYGSSEAFFGQGTRLTVV.

The CDR3 region is CAWTETNTEAFF. The CDR3 nucleotides are TGTGCCTGGACAGAGACGAACACTGAAGCTTTCTTT. The chain is built from TRBV10-3 and TRBJ1-1, with D possibly TRBD1 on 6 matching bases. Trimming stripped 11 bases from V and 1 base from J, with 11 bases between. Per germline, CDR1 ENHRY and CDR2 SYGVKD. The CDR3 is made up of 12 amino acids.